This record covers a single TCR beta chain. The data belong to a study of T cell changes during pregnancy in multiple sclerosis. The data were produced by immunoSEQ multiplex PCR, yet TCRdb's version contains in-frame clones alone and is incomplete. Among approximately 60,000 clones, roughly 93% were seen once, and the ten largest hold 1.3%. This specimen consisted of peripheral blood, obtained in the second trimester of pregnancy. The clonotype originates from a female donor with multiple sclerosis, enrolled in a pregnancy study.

The CDR3 DNA sequence: TGTGCCAGCCGGGGAGGATTGAACACTGAAGCTTTCTTT. Encoded protein: CASRGGLNTEAFF. The chain employs TRBV2 and TRBJ1-1; no reliable D call. The CDR3 totals 13 residues. Germline V gene data show CDR1 as SNHLY and CDR2 as FYNNEI. V was clipped by 8 bases and J by 0 bases, with 10 bases between them.